This TCR beta chain came from a study of cytomegalovirus exposure and HLA in healthy donors. With 60 Vbeta and 13 Jbeta primers, the PCR was carried out. The assay was immunoSEQ multiplex PCR, and TCRdb's table has in-frame clones only and misses some. The sample comprises 150,000 or so clones, around three quarters of which are singletons, and approximately 1% rests with the top ten. General study results and limits: In vitro checks showed that a few CMV-associated chains really do target CMV antigens. TCR beta V segments were, for the most part, productive about 90% or about 30% of the time in an earlier analysis. The study labeled approximately 150 TCR beta chains cytomegalovirus-associated.

The CDR3 covers 14 residues. Losses at the gene ends were 6 bases for V and 1 base for J; bases not matched to a gene: 5. The germline CDR1 and CDR2 sequences are MDHEN and SYDVKM. On this clone: As yet, its antigen is unknown.

The J gene is TRBJ2-7, the V gene TRBV28, with TRBD1 matching 8 bases. This clonotype was sampled from a woman aged 40 to 50 in good health and CMV-seronegative. The source material was PBMCs. The CDR3 sequence: CASRQGQASYEQYF. CDR3 coding DNA: TGTGCCAGCAGACAGGGACAGGCATCCTACGAGCAGTACTTC.